This record looks at one TCR beta chain sequence and its context. This sample was included in a study of blood T cell repertoires in COVID-19. Original analysis: Amplification of reference gene primers was used by the study to estimate nucleated cell counts. Sequencing used immunoSEQ multiplex PCR; TCRdb keeps in-frame clones, though not all of them. V and J calls and clone size are given by that table; D and trimming were obtained from the DNA. The repertoire has over 85,000 clones, approximately 80% of them found once; the top ten carry around 3.7%. Germline V CDR1 and CDR2: SNHLY, FYNNEI. The V end was cut by 6 bases, the J end by 5 bases, with 8 bases between. The CDR3 covers 11 residues.

The source is a man in his fifties with acute or convalescent COVID-19. The material sequenced was peripheral blood. The chain links TRBV2 to TRBJ2-7, with D uncertain. The CDR3 DNA is TGTGCCAGCAGCCCGTTTAACGAGCAGTACTTC. Translated, it gives CASSPFNEQYF.